A selection of T cell receptor beta chains follows, all from one sample in a study of T cell responses to AZD1222 COVID-19 vaccine. Assay used: immunoSEQ multiplex PCR; TCRdb lists only in-frame clones, some missing. This repertoire shows more than 140,000 clones, more than 70% found once; its top ten account for around 3.4%. The source was peripheral blood, collected on day 0 of MenACWY control vaccination. All receptors derive from an adult in good health. The CDR3 runs from the conserved cysteine through the conserved F or W. Fields, in order: D gene, V gene, J gene, clone size, CDR3 protein, CDR3 DNA. A D gene is named only where the DNA matches it firmly. Some rows mark clone size as missing; the rest say once, few, many or name a class of expanded clone.

TRBD1,TRBV11-3,TRBJ1-2,NA,CASSLGDRARGYTF,TGTGCCAGCAGCCTGGGGGACAGGGCGAGGGGCTACACCTTC
NA,TRBV7-2,TRBJ1-1,NA,CASSAGRMNTEAFF,TGTGCCAGCAGCGCTGGGCGGATGAACACTGAAGCTTTCTTT
NA,TRBV30,TRBJ2-2,NA,CAWSTGLPGELFF,TGTGCCTGGAGTACGGGACTGCCCGGGGAGCTGTTTTTT
NA,TRBV5-8,TRBJ1-1,NA,CASSLRQTRPMNTEAFF,TGTGCCAGCAGCTTGAGACAGACCCGTCCCATGAACACTGAAGCTTTCTTT
NA,TRBV18,TRBJ2-2,NA,CASSPNGGNIGELFF,TGTGCCAGCTCACCTAACGGGGGCAATATCGGGGAGCTGTTTTTT
NA,TRBV3-1/TRBV3-2,TRBJ1-3,NA,CASSHRGSGNTIYF,TGTGCCAGCAGCCATAGGGGCTCAGGAAACACCATATATTTT
TRBD1,TRBV10-3,TRBJ2-5,NA,CAISESSGGGETQYF,TGTGCCATCAGTGAGTCGTCAGGGGGTGGAGAGACCCAGTACTTC
TRBD1,TRBV18,TRBJ2-7,NA,CASSAPRTGVYEQYF,TGTGCCAGCTCGGCTCCGAGGACAGGGGTCTACGAGCAGTACTTC
NA,TRBV7-2,TRBJ1-3,NA,CASRNGPSGNTIYF,TGTGCCAGCAGAAACGGGCCCTCTGGAAACACCATATATTTT
TRBD2,TRBV30,TRBJ2-3,NA,CAARPAGVTDTQYF,TGTGCCGCGCGGCCAGCGGGAGTCACAGATACGCAGTATTTT
NA,TRBV19,TRBJ2-6,NA,CASSIGRGRGGANVLTF,TGTGCCAGTAGTATAGGGAGGGGGCGAGGTGGGGCCAACGTCCTGACTTTC
NA,TRBV2,TRBJ2-2,once,CASSESRGHTGELFF,TGTGCCAGCAGTGAATCCAGGGGACACACCGGGGAGCTGTTTTTT
NA,TRBV6-2/TRBV6-3,TRBJ1-2,NA,CASSYSTTGTYTF,TGTGCCAGCAGTTACTCGACCACAGGCACCTACACCTTC
NA,TRBV7-2,TRBJ1-1,NA,CASSFGIQSEAFF,TGTGCCAGCAGCTTTGGCATACAGAGTGAAGCTTTCTTT
TRBD1,TRBV5-1,TRBJ2-2,NA,CASSFRQGTNTGELFF,TGCGCCAGCAGCTTCAGACAGGGGACGAACACCGGGGAGCTGTTTTTT
TRBD2,TRBV5-1,TRBJ2-7,once,CASSLNAGGSYEQYF,TGCGCCAGCAGCTTGAACGCGGGGGGGTCCTACGAGCAGTACTTC
TRBD1,TRBV4-3,TRBJ2-5,NA,CASSQGTGSSETQYF,TGCGCCAGCAGCCAAGGGACAGGGTCATCAGAGACCCAGTACTTC
TRBD2,TRBV11-3,TRBJ2-2,NA,CASSNAAGGAGELFF,TGTGCCAGCAGCAACGCAGCGGGAGGGGCCGGGGAGCTGTTTTTT
NA,TRBV2,TRBJ1-2,NA,CASSEARGSYGYTF,TGTGCCAGCAGTGAAGCGAGGGGCAGCTATGGCTACACCTTC
TRBD1,TRBV5-1,TRBJ2-7,NA,CASSLSTGGYEQYF,TGCGCCAGCAGCTTGTCAACAGGGGGCTACGAGCAGTACTTC
TRBD1,TRBV11-3,TRBJ1-6,once,CASSLGTGSATLHF,TGTGCCAGCAGCTTGGGGACAGGTTCGGCCACCCTCCACTTT
NA,TRBV7-8,TRBJ2-3,NA,CASSLNSLSTDTQYF,TGTGCCAGCAGCTTAAACAGCCTTAGCACAGATACGCAGTATTTT
NA,TRBV18,TRBJ2-5,NA,CASSPLRAGLQETQYF,TGTGCCAGCTCACCACTGCGGGCGGGTCTCCAAGAGACCCAGTACTTC
TRBD2,TRBV6-2/TRBV6-3,TRBJ2-7,NA,CASSYSRGLASYEQYF,TGTGCCAGCAGTTACTCGAGAGGACTAGCGTCCTACGAGCAGTACTTC
NA,TRBV19,TRBJ1-4,NA,CASSGMGVNEKLFF,TGTGCCAGTAGTGGGATGGGGGTTAATGAAAAACTGTTTTTT
NA,TRBV12-3/TRBV12-4,TRBJ1-3,NA,CASSQGSGTIYF,TGTGCCAGCAGCCAGGGATCGGGCACCATATATTTT
NA,TRBV20-1,TRBJ1-4,NA,CSASENTEKLFF,TGCAGTGCGAGTGAAAATACAGAAAAACTGTTTTTT
NA,TRBV18,TRBJ2-5,NA,CASGGLAQETQYF,TGTGCCAGCGGAGGACTTGCACAAGAGACCCAGTACTTC
TRBD1,TRBV28,TRBJ2-1,NA,CASSSGQAGGQFF,TGTGCCAGTTCATCAGGACAGGCAGGGGGGCAGTTCTTC
NA,TRBV11-3,TRBJ2-3,NA,CASSLEKGTDTQYF,TGTGCCAGCAGCTTGGAAAAGGGAACAGATACGCAGTATTTT
NA,TRBV7-8,TRBJ2-7,NA,CASSRGGSTYEQYF,TGTGCCAGCAGCCGAGGTGGGTCCACCTACGAGCAGTACTTC
TRBD1,TRBV15,TRBJ1-3,NA,CATSPRQGLNTIYF,TGTGCCACCAGCCCCCGACAGGGATTGAACACCATATATTTT
NA,TRBV28,TRBJ2-7,few,CASRNYRLGFYEQYF,TGTGCCAGCAGAAACTACCGGCTAGGATTCTACGAGCAGTACTTC
NA,TRBV5-1,TRBJ2-5,NA,CASSFSPRGQETQYF,TGCGCCAGCAGCTTCTCGCCACGGGGGCAAGAGACCCAGTACTTC
TRBD1,TRBV6-6,TRBJ2-1,once,CASRVTGTGAPDEQFF,TGTGCCAGCAGGGTGACCGGGACAGGGGCGCCGGATGAGCAGTTCTTC
NA,TRBV21-1,TRBJ2-7,few,CASSKEGRSYEQYF,TGTGCCAGCAGCAAAGAAGGGCGCTCCTACGAGCAGTACTTC
NA,TRBV19,TRBJ1-1,NA,CASSAGPNTEAFF,TGTGCCAGTAGTGCGGGCCCGAACACTGAAGCTTTCTTT
NA,TRBV4-2,TRBJ1-5,NA,CASGGPGEPQHF,TGTGCCAGCGGGGGGCCCGGGGAGCCCCAGCATTTT
TRBD1,TRBV28,TRBJ2-1,NA,CASSRDREISEQFF,TGTGCCAGCAGTCGGGACAGGGAAATCAGTGAGCAGTTCTTC
NA,TRBV5-6,TRBJ2-5,NA,CASSLNVGPVTTQYF,TGTGCCAGCAGCTTGAATGTGGGCCCAGTTACAACCCAGTACTTC
NA,TRBV7-8,TRBJ1-1,NA,CASSKGVRGAEAFF,TGTGCCAGCAGCAAGGGGGTCAGGGGTGCTGAAGCTTTCTTT
TRBD1,TRBV15,TRBJ1-3,once,CATSRGAGGSGNTIYF,TGTGCCACCAGCAGAGGCGCAGGGGGCTCTGGAAACACCATATATTTT
TRBD1,TRBV29-1,TRBJ2-1,NA,CSVEDRSRHPDEQFF,TGCAGCGTTGAGGACAGGTCCCGCCATCCCGATGAGCAGTTCTTC
NA,TRBV30,TRBJ2-7,NA,CAWNGPRLEQYF,TGTGCCTGGAATGGACCCCGACTCGAGCAGTACTTC
NA,TRBV11-3,TRBJ2-1,NA,CASSFVRTVSLYNEQFF,TGTGCCAGCAGCTTCGTCCGGACCGTTTCCTTATACAATGAGCAGTTCTTC
NA,TRBV5-6,TRBJ2-6,NA,CASSLDSISGANVLTF,TGTGCCAGCAGCTTGGACAGCATCTCTGGGGCCAACGTCCTGACTTTC
NA,TRBV30,TRBJ1-2,NA,CVAPRGGGGYTF,TGTGTCGCCCCCAGGGGCGGGGGGGGCTACACCTTC
NA,TRBV5-5,TRBJ1-1,NA,CASSLATGNTEAFF,TGTGCCAGCAGCTTGGCAACAGGGAACACTGAAGCTTTCTTT
NA,TRBV5-1,TRBJ2-3,NA,CASSLTGTDTQYF,TGCGCCAGCAGCTTGACTGGCACAGATACGCAGTATTTT
NA,TRBV3-1/TRBV3-2,TRBJ1-1,NA,CASSQVYATVNTEAFF,TGTGCCAGCAGCCAAGTCTATGCGACTGTCAACACTGAAGCTTTCTTT
NA,TRBV3-1/TRBV3-2,TRBJ1-1,large,CASCDGYTEAFF,TGTGCCTCATGTGACGGGTACACTGAAGCTTTCTTT
NA,TRBV11-3,TRBJ2-2,NA,CASSADGNTGELFF,TGTGCCAGCAGCGCGGACGGGAACACCGGGGAGCTGTTTTTT
NA,TRBV29-1,TRBJ1-2,NA,CSVEDNGQSGYTF,TGCAGCGTTGAAGATAACGGGCAGAGCGGCTACACCTTC
NA,TRBV9,TRBJ2-2,NA,CASSGGQASRELFF,TGTGCCAGCAGCGGGGGGCAGGCCTCGCGGGAGCTGTTTTTT
NA,TRBV28,TRBJ2-7,NA,CASREGYEQYF,TGTGCCAGCAGGGAGGGGTACGAGCAGTACTTC
NA,TRBV12-3/TRBV12-4,TRBJ1-2,NA,CASSFRFYGYTF,TGTGCCAGCAGTTTTCGGTTCTATGGCTACACCTTC
TRBD2,TRBV19,TRBJ2-7,NA,CASSEGPGGYEQYF,TGTGCCAGTAGTGAGGGCCCGGGGGGCTACGAGCAGTACTTC
NA,TRBV5-4,TRBJ1-3,NA,CASSSGALNTIYF,TGTGCCAGCAGCTCAGGGGCTTTAAACACCATATATTTT
NA,TRBV19,TRBJ1-2,NA,CASRWVRAVGGYTF,TGTGCCAGTAGGTGGGTCAGGGCAGTTGGAGGCTACACCTTC
NA,TRBV9,TRBJ1-1,NA,CASSTQTGNTEAFF,TGTGCCAGCAGCACCCAAACGGGGAACACTGAAGCTTTCTTT